This T cell receptor (beta chain) was profiled in a study of cytomegalovirus exposure and HLA in healthy donors. General study findings and limits: Testing in vitro showed three CMV-associated chains specific for CMV antigens. DRB1 had the most TCR associations and HLA-C the fewest, a later analysis found, with rates varying by HLA locus. A further, later analysis showed that HLA-associated TCR beta chains (compared with equally common others) were more clonally expanded.

This clone was counted only a few times. What it binds is not known. The CDR3 loop spans 11 amino acids. The V gene end was trimmed by 8 bases and the J gene end by 9 bases; junction bases not matched to a gene: 3. Germline CDR1 SGHAT, CDR2 FQDESV (reference sequence). The donors were healthy bone marrow donors. It was with 60 Vbeta and 13 Jbeta primers that the PCR ran. Assay used: immunoSEQ multiplex PCR; TCRdb lists only in-frame clones, some missing. The sample yields about 150,000 clones, around 80% seen once. The TCR comes from a woman in her thirties or forties in good health and CMV-seronegative. The material sequenced was PBMCs. This rearrangement joins TRBV11-1 to TRBJ2-1; 8 nucleotides agree with TRBD2. The CDR3 region has the DNA TGTGCCAGCCGGGAGGGCCTTGAGCAGTTCTTC. It yields the protein CASREGLEQFF.